This T cell receptor beta chain was captured by sequencing in a study of shared clonotypes between healthy human individuals. Here immunoSEQ multiplex PCR was the method, and the copy in TCRdb shows in-frame clones only, minus some. The data contain about 470,000 clones, roughly 83% of them singletons. This clone was seen ten or more times. The CDR3 consists of 19 residues. Trimming shortened V by 2 bases and J by 2 bases, and 19 bases separated the two germline ends. Germline V gives CDR1 LGHNA, CDR2 YSLEER. This chain uses TRBV4-3 with TRBJ2-6; a possible D gene is TRBD2 (6 bases). The specimen was PBMCs. This clonotype was obtained from a woman aged 40 to 55 in good health. Some clones in this sample may be carry-over from other donors' samples. CDR3 sequence reads: CASSQQPGTGLPGANVLTF. The CDR3 DNA is TGCGCCAGCAGCCAACAACCGGGGACCGGACTACCTGGGGCCAACGTCCTGACTTTC.